Following are 8 T cell receptor beta chains from one sample sequenced in a study of Graves' ophthalmopathy and Graves' hyperthyroidism. Amplified TCR beta CDR3 regions were obtained using RNA transcripts as template. The first round was an RT-PCR with HTBI primers, and the second round was a multiplex PCR. TCRdb fed the multiplex PCR reads into MiXCR, producing one record per CDR3 protein. The sample has 150,000 or so distinct CDR3 sequences, 35% to 50% seen once. The material sequenced was peripheral blood. The receptors were sampled from a man aged 25-40 years with Graves' ophthalmopathy.

The V and J genes are TRBV4-2 and TRBJ2-2; the D is unclear. V was pared by 1 base and J by 6 bases, with 12 bases between. Germline V gives CDR1 LGHNA, CDR2 YNFKEQ. CDR3 length: 15 residues. The DNA for the CDR3 is TGTGCCAGCAGCCAAGTCCCGGTGGGTGCCGGGGAGCTGTTTTTT. Translation: CASSQVPVGAGELFF.

This clonotype was counted ten times or more. The chain links TRBV11-2 to TRBJ1-1; 8 bases align to TRBD1. The V gene end was trimmed by 5 bases and the J gene end by 9 bases; junction bases not matched to a gene: 8. Germline-derived CDR1 and CDR2 are SGHAT and FQNNGV. This CDR3 is built from 13 residues. The DNA for the CDR3 is TGTGCCAGCAGCCAAGGGACAGGAGATAAAGCTTTCTTT. This sequence encodes CASSQGTGDKAFF.

This clonotype has a handful of counts. This rearrangement joins TRBV28 to TRBJ1-1; TRBD1 agrees at 8 bases. The germline CDR1 and CDR2 sequences are MDHEN and SYDVKM. The CDR3 sequence is 14 residues long. The V and J ends lost 3 bases and 11 bases, in that order; junction bases with no gene match: 11. In DNA, the CDR3 is TGTGCCAGCAGTTTTAATACAGGGGGATTGGCGGCTTTCTTT. Translated: CASSFNTGGLAAFF.

J is TRBJ2-2 and V is TRBV12-3 or TRBV12-4; the D is unclear. Trimming cost V 2 bases and J 4 bases, with 8 bases left between them. There are 14 residues in the CDR3. The CDR3 DNA reads TGTGCCAGCAGTTTAATAGCTTCCACCGGGGAGCTGTTTTTT. Translated: CASSLIASTGELFF.

This clonotype has a count of ten or more. The chain has TRBV3-1 and TRBJ1-2; D may be TRBD1 (6 bases). Trimming removed 0 bases at V and 5 bases at J, with 16 bases between. Per germline, CDR1 LGHDT and CDR2 YNNKEL (reference sequence). The CDR3 is 16 residues long. CDR3 DNA sequence: TGTGCCAGCAGCCAAGAGTGGCAGGGGCGCGGATATGGCTACACCTTC. It is translated as CASSQEWQGRGYGYTF.

The chain recombines TRBV6-2 or TRBV6-3 with TRBJ1-1, with D perhaps matching TRBD1 (5 bases). Germline CDR1 is MNHEY and CDR2 is SVGEGT. The V end lost 0 bases, the J end lost 1 base, and 12 bases lay between the germline ends. This CDR3 comprises 16 residues. The CDR3 reads CASSYSLGGGNTEAFF. CDR3 nucleotide sequence: TGTGCCAGCAGTTACTCCCTTGGTGGGGGGAACACTGAAGCTTTCTTT.

This clonotype has a count of ten or more. The genes are TRBV29-1 and TRBJ1-1, with a tentative D call TRBD1 (5 bases). CDR1 is SQVTM and CDR2 is ANQGSEA in the germline V gene. This CDR3 contains 11 residues. The V and J ends lost 4 bases and 6 bases respectively, with 9 bases between them. DNA of the CDR3: TGCAGCGTTGCAAGGGGACCTGAAGCTTTCTTT. Protein: CSVARGPEAFF.

This clonotype was counted many times. This chain links TRBV4-2 with TRBJ1-3, with 7 positions matching TRBD1. The CDR3 runs to 17 residues. Germline-derived CDR1 and CDR2 are LGHNA and YNFKEQ. V lost 0 bases to trimming and J lost 0 bases; unmatched junction nucleotides: 5. This CDR3 is CASSQERTGTSGNTIYF. For the CDR3, the DNA is TGTGCCAGCAGCCAAGAGAGGACAGGTACCTCTGGAAACACCATATATTTT.